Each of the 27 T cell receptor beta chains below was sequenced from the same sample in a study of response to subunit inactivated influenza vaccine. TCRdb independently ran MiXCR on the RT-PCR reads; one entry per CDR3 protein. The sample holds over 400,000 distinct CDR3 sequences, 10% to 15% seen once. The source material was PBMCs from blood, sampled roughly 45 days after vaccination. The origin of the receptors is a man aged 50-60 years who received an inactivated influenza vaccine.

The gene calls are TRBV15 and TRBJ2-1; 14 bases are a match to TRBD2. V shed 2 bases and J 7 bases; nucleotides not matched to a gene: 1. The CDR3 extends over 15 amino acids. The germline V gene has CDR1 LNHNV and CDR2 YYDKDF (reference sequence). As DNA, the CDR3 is TGTGCCACCAGCAGAAGGACTAGCGGGAGGAATGAGCAGTTCTTC. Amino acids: CATSRRTSGRNEQFF.

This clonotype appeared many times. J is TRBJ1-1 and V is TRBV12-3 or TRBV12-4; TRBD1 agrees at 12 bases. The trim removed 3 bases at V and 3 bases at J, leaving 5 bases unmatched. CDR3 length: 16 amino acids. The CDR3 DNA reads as TGTGCCAGCAGTTTGGGACAGGGGGCAGAGTACACTGAAGCTTTCTTT. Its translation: CASSLGQGAEYTEAFF.

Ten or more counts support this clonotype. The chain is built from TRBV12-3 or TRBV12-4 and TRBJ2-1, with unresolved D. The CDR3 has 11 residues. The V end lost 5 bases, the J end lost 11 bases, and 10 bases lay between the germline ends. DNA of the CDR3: TGTGCCAGCAGTCGAGGTAACAAGCAGTTCTTC. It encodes CASSRGNKQFF.

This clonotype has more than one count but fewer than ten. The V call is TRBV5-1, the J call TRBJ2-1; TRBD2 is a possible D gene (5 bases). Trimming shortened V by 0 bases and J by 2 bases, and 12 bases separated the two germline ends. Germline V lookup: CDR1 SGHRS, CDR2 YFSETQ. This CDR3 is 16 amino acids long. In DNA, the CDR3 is TGCGCCAGCAGCTTGGCTGGAGCGGCGGCCTACAATGAGCAGTTCTTC. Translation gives CASSLAGAAAYNEQFF.

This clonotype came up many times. CDR3 bases: TGTGCCAGCAGTCCTCTCTACAGCGAAGGGCAGTTCTTC. Its protein is CASSPLYSEGQFF. The chain is built from TRBV27 and TRBJ2-1; D unresolved. V lost 5 bases, J lost 12 bases, and 17 bases lay in between. Germline assignment: CDR1 MNHEY and CDR2 SMNVEV (reference sequence). This CDR3 comprises 13 residues.

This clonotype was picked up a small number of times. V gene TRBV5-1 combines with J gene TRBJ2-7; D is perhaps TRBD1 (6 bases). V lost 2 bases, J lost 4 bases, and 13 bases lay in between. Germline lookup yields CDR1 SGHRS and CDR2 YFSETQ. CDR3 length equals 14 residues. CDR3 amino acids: CASSFEGHPYEQYF. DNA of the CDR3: TGCGCCAGCAGCTTCGAGGGACACCCTTACGAGCAGTACTTC. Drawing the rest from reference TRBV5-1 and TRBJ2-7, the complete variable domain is KAGVTQTPRYLIKTRGQQVTLSCSPISGHRSVSWYQQTPGQGLQFLFEYFSETQRNKGNFPGRFSGRQFSNSRSEMNVSTLELGDSALYLCASSFEGHPYEQYFGPGTRLTVT.

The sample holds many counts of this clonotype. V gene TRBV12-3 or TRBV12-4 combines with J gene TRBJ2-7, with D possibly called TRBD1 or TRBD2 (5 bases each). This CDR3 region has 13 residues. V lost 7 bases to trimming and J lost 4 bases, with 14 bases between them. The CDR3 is CASTRGPLYEQYF. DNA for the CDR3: TGTGCCAGCACGAGGGGACCTCTTTACGAGCAGTACTTC.

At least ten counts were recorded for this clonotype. CDR3 residues: CASSLLVEADTQYF. CDR3 DNA sequence: TGTGCCAGCAGCCTCCTAGTTGAGGCAGATACGCAGTATTTT. The chain carries TRBV4-2 and TRBJ2-3; D unresolved. The length of the CDR3 is 14 residues. Germline V gene sequence: CDR1 LGHNA, CDR2 YNFKEQ. The V end lost 4 bases, the J end lost 4 bases, and 12 bases lay between the germline ends.

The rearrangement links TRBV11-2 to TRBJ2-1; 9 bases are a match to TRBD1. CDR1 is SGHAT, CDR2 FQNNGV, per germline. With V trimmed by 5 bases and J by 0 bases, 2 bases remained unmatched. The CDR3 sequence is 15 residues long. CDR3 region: CASSMDRGSYNEQFF. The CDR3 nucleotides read TGTGCCAGCAGCATGGACAGGGGCTCCTACAATGAGCAGTTCTTC.

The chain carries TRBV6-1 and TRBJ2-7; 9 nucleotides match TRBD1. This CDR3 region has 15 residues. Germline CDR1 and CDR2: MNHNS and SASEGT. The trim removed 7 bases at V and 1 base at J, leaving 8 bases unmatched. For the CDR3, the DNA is TGTGCCAGCACGGGACAGGGACGGATGTCCTACGAGCAGTACTTC. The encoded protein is CASTGQGRMSYEQYF.

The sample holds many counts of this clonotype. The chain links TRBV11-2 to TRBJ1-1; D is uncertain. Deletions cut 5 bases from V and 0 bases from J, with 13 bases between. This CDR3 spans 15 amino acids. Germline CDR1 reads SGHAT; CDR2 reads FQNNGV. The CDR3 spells CASSAGRRMNTEAFF. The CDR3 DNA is TGTGCCAGCAGCGCGGGTCGGCGAATGAACACTGAAGCTTTCTTT.

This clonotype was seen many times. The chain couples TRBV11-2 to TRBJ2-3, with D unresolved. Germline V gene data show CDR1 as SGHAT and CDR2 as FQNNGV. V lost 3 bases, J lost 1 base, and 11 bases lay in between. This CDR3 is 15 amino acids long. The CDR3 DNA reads TGTGCCAGCAGCTTGTTTTCGGCGGGCACAGATACGCAGTATTTT. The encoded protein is CASSLFSAGTDTQYF.

CDR3 sequence: CASSDSRVYGTEAFF. CDR3 DNA sequence: TGTGCCAGCAGCGACAGCAGGGTGTACGGCACTGAAGCTTTCTTT. V gene TRBV7-9 combines with J gene TRBJ1-1, with a possible D match to TRBD1 (5 bases). The CDR3 loop spans 15 amino acids. Trimming removed 5 bases from V and 4 bases from J, with 17 bases in between. Per germline, CDR1 SEHNR and CDR2 FQNEAQ (reference sequence).

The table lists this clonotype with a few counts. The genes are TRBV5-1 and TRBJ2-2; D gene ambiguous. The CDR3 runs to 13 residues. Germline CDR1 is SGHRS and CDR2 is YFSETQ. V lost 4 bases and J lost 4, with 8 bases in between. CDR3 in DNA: TGCGCCAGCAGCCGTATCAGCACCGGGGAGCTGTTTTTT. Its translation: CASSRISTGELFF.

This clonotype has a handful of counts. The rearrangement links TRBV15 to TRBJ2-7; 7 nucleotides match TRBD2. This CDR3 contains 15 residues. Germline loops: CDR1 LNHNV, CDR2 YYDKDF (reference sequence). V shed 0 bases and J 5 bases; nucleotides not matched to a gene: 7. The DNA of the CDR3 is TGTGCCACCAGCAGAGACGGGAGGTTCGACCACGAGCAGTACTTC. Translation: CATSRDGRFDHEQYF.

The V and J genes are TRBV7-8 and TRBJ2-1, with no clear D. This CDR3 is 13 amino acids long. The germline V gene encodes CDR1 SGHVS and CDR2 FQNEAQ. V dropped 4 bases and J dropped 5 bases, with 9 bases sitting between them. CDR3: CASSSPAHNEQFF. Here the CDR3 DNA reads TGTGCCAGCAGCTCCCCAGCCCACAATGAGCAGTTCTTC. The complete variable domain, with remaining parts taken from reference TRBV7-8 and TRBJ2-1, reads GAGVSQSPRYKVAKRGQDVALRCDPISGHVSLFWYQQALGQGPEFLTYFQNEAQLDKSGLPSDRFFAERPEGSVSTLKIQRTQQEDSAVYLCASSSPAHNEQFFGPGTRLTVL.

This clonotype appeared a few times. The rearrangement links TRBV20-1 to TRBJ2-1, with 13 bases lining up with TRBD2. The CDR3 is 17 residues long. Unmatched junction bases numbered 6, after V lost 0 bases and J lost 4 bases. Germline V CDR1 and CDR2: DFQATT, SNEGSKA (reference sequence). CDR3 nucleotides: TGCAGTGCTAGAGATCCAGGGACTAGCGGGAATTACAATGAGCAGTTCTTC. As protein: CSARDPGTSGNYNEQFF.

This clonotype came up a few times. CDR3 DNA: TGTGCCAGCAGCCAAGGAGGGGGGGTCACCACAGATACGCAGTATTTT. This gives the protein CASSQGGGVTTDTQYF. V usage is TRBV3-1 and J usage is TRBJ2-3; possible D gene TRBD2, 7 bases. CDR1 is LGHDT, CDR2 YNNKEL, per germline (reference sequence). The ends were cut back, 1 base at V and 2 bases at J, with 13 bases in the middle. The CDR3 sequence is 16 residues long.

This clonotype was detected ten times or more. The DNA of the CDR3 is TGTGCCAGCAGGCCGGGCGGGGCCAACTATGGCTACACCTTC. This sequence encodes CASRPGGANYGYTF. The chain is built from TRBV6-2 or TRBV6-3 and TRBJ1-2, with D perhaps matching TRBD1 (5 bases). Germline V gene lookup returns CDR1 MNHEY and CDR2 SVGEGT. Trimming left V 6 bases short and J 2 bases short, with 13 bases between. This CDR3 is 14 amino acids long.

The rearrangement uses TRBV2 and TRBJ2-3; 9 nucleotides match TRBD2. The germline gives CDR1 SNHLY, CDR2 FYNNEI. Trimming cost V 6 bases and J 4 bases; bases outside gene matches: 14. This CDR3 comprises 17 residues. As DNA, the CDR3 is TGTGCCAGCAGAGGCGGAGTTGGGACTAGCTTGTCAGATACGCAGTATTTT. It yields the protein CASRGGVGTSLSDTQYF.

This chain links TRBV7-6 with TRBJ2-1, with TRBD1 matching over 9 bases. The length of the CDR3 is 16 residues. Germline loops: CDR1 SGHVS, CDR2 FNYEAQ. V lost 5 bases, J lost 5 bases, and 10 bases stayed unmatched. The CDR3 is CASSLSGTGTHNEQFF. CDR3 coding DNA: TGTGCCAGCAGCCTGAGCGGGACAGGGACCCACAATGAGCAGTTCTTC. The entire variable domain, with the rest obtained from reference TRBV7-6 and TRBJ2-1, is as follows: GAGVSQSPRYKVTKRGQDVALRCDPISGHVSLYWYRQALGQGPEFLTYFNYEAQQDKSGLPNDRFSAERPEGSISTLTIQRTEQRDSAMYRCASSLSGTGTHNEQFFGPGTRLTVL.

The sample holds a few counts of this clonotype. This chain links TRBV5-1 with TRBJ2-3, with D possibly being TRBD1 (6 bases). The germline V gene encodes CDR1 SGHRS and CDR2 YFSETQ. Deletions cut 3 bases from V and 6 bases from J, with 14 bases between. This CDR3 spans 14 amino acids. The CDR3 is CASSSQGWSDTQYF. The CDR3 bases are TGCGCCAGCAGCTCTCAGGGGTGGTCGGATACGCAGTATTTT.

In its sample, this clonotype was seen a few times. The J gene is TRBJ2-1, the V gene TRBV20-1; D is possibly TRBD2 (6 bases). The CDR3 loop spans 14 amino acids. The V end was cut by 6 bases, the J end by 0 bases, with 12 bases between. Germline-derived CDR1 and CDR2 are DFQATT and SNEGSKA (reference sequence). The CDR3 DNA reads TGCAGTGCCCCCACTAGCAGCTCCTACAATGAGCAGTTCTTC. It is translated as CSAPTSSSYNEQFF.

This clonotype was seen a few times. CDR3 region: CASSPEGGTYNEQFF. Here the CDR3 DNA reads TGTGCCAGCAGCCCCGAGGGAGGGACGTACAATGAGCAGTTCTTC. This chain uses TRBV7-2 with TRBJ2-1, with 7 nucleotides matching TRBD2. The V and J ends lost 5 bases and 4 bases, in that order; junction bases with no gene match: 8. CDR1 is SGHTA and CDR2 is FQGNSA in the germline V gene. The CDR3 extends over 15 amino acids.

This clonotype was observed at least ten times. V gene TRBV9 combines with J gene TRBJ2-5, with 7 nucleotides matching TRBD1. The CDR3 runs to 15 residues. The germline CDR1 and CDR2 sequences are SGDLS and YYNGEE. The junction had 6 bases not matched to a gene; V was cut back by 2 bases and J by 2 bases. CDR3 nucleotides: TGTGCCAGCAGCGTGGCGACAGGGAAACAAGAGACCCAGTACTTC. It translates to CASSVATGKQETQYF.

Written as DNA, the CDR3 is TGTGCCAGCTCATCGGGAGGGGACTACCTCTCCTACAATGAGCAGTTCTTC. Its protein is CASSSGGDYLSYNEQFF. The rearrangement links TRBV18 to TRBJ2-1; 8 positions match TRBD2. The junction had 9 bases not matched to a gene; V was cut back by 5 bases and J by 0 bases. The germline CDR1 and CDR2 sequences are KGHSH and LQKENI. The CDR3 totals 17 residues.

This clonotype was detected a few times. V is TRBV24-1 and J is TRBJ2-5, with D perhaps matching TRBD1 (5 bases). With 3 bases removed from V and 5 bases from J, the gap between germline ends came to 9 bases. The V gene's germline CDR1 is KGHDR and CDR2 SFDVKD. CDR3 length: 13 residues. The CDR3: CATSDPGYETQYF. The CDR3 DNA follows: TGTGCCACCAGTGATCCAGGGTACGAGACCCAGTACTTC.